This T cell receptor beta chain is drawn from a study of control samples from healthy donors and cancer patients. Profiled with immunoSEQ multiplex PCR; TCRdb holds only in-frame clones, not every one. The sample consists of over 75,000 clones, about four fifths of them appearing once. Germline V gives CDR1 SGDLS, CDR2 YYNGEE. V lost 3 bases to trimming and J lost 7 bases, with 13 bases between them. This CDR3 spans 14 amino acids. Sequencing was performed on blood. The chain uses TRBV9 and TRBJ2-2, with D possibly being TRBD1 (5 bases). This clonotype originated in a man in his fifties or sixties in good health. This CDR3 reads CASSAQGKGGELFF. DNA of the CDR3: TGTGCCAGCAGCGCGCAGGGCAAGGGCGGGGAGCTGTTTTTT.